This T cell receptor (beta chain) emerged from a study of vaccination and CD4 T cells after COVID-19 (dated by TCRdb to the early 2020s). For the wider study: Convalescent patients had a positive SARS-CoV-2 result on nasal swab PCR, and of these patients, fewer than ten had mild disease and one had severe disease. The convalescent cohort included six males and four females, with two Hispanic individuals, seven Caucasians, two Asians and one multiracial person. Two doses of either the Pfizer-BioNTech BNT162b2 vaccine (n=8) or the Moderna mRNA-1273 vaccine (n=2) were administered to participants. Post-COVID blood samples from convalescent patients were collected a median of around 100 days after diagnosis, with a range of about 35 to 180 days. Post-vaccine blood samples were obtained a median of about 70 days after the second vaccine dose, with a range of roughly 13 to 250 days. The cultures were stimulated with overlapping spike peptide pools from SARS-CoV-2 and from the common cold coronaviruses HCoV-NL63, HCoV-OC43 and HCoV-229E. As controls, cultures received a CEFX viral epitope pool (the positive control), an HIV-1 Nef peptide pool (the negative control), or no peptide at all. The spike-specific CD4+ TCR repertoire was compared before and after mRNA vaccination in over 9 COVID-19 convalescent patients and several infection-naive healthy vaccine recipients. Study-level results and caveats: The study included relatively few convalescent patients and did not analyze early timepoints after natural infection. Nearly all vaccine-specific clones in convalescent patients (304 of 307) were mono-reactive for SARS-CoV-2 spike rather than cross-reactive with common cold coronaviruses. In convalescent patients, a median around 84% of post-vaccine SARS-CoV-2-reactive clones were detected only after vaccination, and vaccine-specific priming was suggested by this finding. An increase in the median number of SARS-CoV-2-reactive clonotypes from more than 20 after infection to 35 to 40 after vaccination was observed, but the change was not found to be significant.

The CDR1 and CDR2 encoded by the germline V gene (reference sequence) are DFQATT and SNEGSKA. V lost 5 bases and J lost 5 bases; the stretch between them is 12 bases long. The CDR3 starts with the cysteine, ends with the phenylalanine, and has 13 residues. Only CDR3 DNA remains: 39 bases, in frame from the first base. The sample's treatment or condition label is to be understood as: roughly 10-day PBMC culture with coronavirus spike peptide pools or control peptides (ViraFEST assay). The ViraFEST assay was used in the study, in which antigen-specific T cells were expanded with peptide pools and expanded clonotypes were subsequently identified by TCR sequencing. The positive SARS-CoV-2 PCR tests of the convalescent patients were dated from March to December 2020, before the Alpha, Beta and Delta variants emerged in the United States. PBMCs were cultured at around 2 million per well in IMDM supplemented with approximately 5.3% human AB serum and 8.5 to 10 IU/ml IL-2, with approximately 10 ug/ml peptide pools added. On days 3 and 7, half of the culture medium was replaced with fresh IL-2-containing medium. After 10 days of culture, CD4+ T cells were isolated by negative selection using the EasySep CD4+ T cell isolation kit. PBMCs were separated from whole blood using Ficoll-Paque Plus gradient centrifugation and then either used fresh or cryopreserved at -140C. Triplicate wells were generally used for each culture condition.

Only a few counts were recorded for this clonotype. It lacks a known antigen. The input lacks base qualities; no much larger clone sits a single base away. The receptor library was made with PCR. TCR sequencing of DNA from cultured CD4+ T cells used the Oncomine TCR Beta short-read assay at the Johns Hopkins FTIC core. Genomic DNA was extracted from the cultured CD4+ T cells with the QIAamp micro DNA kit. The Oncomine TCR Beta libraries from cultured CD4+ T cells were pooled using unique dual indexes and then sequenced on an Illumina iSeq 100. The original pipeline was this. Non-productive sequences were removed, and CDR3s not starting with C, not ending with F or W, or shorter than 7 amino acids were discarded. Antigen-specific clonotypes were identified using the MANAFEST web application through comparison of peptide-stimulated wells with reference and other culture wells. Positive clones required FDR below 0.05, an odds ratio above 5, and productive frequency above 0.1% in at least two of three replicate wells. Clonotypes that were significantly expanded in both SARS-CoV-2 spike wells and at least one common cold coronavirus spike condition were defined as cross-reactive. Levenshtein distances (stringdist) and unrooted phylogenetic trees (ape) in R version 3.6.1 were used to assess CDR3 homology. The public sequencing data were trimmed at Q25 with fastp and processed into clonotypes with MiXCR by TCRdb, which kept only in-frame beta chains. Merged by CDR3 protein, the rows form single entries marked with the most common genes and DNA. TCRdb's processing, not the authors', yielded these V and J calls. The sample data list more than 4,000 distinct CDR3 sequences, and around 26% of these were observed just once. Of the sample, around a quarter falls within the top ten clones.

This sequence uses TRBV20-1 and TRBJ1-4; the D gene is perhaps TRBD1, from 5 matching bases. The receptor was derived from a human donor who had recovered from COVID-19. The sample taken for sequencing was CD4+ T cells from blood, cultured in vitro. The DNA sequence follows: TGCAGTGCTTACAGGAGGAGCAATGAAAAACTGTTTTTT. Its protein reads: CSAYRRSNEKLFF.